These 20 T cell receptor beta chains were sequenced from one sample in a study of T cells in Graves' hyperthyroidism and ophthalmopathy. Amplified regions were TCR beta CDR3 sequences from RNA transcripts. HTBI primers were used for first-round RT-PCR of the TCR CDR3. TCRdb re-called the multiplex PCR reads with MiXCR, one entry per CDR3 protein. There are under 400,000 distinct CDR3 sequences in the sample; less than 15% occur only once, and 9.2% lies in the top ten. Sample: blood. The receptors derive from a woman under 30 with Graves' hyperthyroidism.

This chain uses TRBV6-1 with TRBJ1-1; tentatively, D is TRBD1 (5 bases). V dropped 5 bases and J dropped 3 bases, with 10 bases sitting between them. Germline assignment: CDR1 MNHNS and CDR2 SASEGT. The CDR3 is 13 amino acids. The CDR3 nucleotides read TGTGCCAGCAGTCTAGGGGTCTACACTGAAGCTTTCTTT. It specifies CASSLGVYTEAFF.

The chain links TRBV4-3 to TRBJ2-1; the match to TRBD1 covers 10 bases. V was clipped by 3 bases and J by 1 base; unmatched bases: 9. The CDR3 consists of 18 residues. Per the germline V gene, CDR1 is LGHNA and CDR2 is YSLEER. CDR3 nucleotide sequence: TGCGCCAGCAGCCAGGCTGTGGCGGGACAGGGGTCCTACAATGAGCAGTTCTTC. Protein: CASSQAVAGQGSYNEQFF.

This clonotype was detected many times. The chain couples TRBV18 to TRBJ1-3; D remains unclear. Germline lookup yields CDR1 KGHSH and CDR2 LQKENI. There are 13 residues in the CDR3. V lost 3 bases, J lost 2 bases, and 5 bases lay in between. CDR3: CASSPGTGNTIYF. In DNA, the CDR3 is TGTGCCAGCTCACCCGGGACTGGAAACACCATATATTTT.

This clonotype has just a few counts. This chain links TRBV24-1 with TRBJ2-2; TRBD2 might be the D (5 bases). Per germline, CDR1 KGHDR and CDR2 SFDVKD. V lost 2 bases and J lost 1, with 7 bases in between. This CDR3 has 15 amino acids. For the CDR3, the DNA is TGTGCCACCAGTGATTCCGGAGGGAACACCGGGGAGCTGTTTTTT. Translated: CATSDSGGNTGELFF.

This clonotype was counted at least ten times. The chain couples TRBV3-1 to TRBJ1-1; tentatively, D is TRBD1 (6 bases). The CDR3 contains 13 residues. Deletions cut 6 bases from V and 5 bases from J, with 13 bases between. The germline V gene has CDR1 LGHDT and CDR2 YNNKEL (reference sequence). The DNA of the CDR3 is TGTGCCAGCAGACCACAGGGTTGGACTGAAGCTTTCTTT. This sequence encodes CASRPQGWTEAFF.

The sample holds many counts of this clonotype. The chain joins TRBV9 to TRBJ1-1, with D perhaps matching TRBD1 (5 bases). The CDR3 consists of 13 residues. The V end lost 3 bases, the J end lost 1 base, and 7 bases lay between the germline ends. The germline V gene has CDR1 SGDLS and CDR2 YYNGEE. The CDR3 DNA reads TGTGCCAGCAGCGCGCAGGGGAACACTGAAGCTTTCTTT. Translation: CASSAQGNTEAFF.

This clonotype has at least ten counts. This chain uses TRBV7-3 with TRBJ2-1; D is possibly TRBD1 (6 bases). Germline lookup yields CDR1 SGHTA and CDR2 FQGTGA. Trimming took 3 bases from V and 5 from J, leaving 14 bases between them. The CDR3 sequence is 15 residues long. The CDR3 reads CASSFDRGTHNEQFF. CDR3 nucleotides: TGTGCCAGCAGCTTTGATAGGGGGACACACAATGAGCAGTTCTTC.

This clonotype was counted ten times or more. This chain uses TRBV6-1 with TRBJ1-5; D uncertain. CDR1 MNHNS and CDR2 SASEGT come from the germline V gene. V was cut by 5 bases and J by 6 bases, with 20 bases left in between. This CDR3 is 16 amino acids long. The chain's CDR3 is CASSPTPEGVGQPQHF. The CDR3 DNA reads TGTGCCAGCAGTCCGACGCCAGAGGGTGTAGGTCAGCCCCAGCATTTT.

This clonotype appeared many times. This chain links TRBV11-3 with TRBJ2-1; the D gene is possibly TRBD1 (5 bases). Germline lookup yields CDR1 SGHNT and CDR2 YENEEA. The CDR3 runs 14 residues. The V end lost 2 bases, the J end lost 8 bases, and 13 bases lay between the germline ends. CDR3 DNA sequence: TGTGCCAGCAGCTTATGGGGCCGAATCGATGAGCAGTTCTTC. Protein product: CASSLWGRIDEQFF.

This chain joins TRBV20-1 and TRBJ1-1, with D possibly being TRBD1 (5 bases). Germline V gene lookup returns CDR1 DFQATT and CDR2 SNEGSKA (reference sequence). The CDR3 is made up of 12 amino acids. Trimming took off 6 bases at V and 7 bases at J, with 15 bases between the two ends. CDR3 in amino acids: CSAGGSRSEAFF. The CDR3 DNA reads TGCAGTGCCGGGGGTAGCCGAAGTGAAGCTTTCTTT.

In its sample, this clonotype was seen many times. V and J are TRBV20-1 and TRBJ1-1; 9 positions agree with TRBD1. Losses at the gene ends were 3 bases for V and 5 bases for J; bases not matched to a gene: 10. This CDR3 is built from 15 residues. Per the germline V gene, CDR1 is DFQATT and CDR2 is SNEGSKA (reference sequence). The CDR3 bases are TGCAGTGCTAGGACCGGGACAGGGTGGCGGACTGAAGCTTTCTTT. It encodes CSARTGTGWRTEAFF.

This clonotype has a count of ten or more. The rearrangement joins TRBV24-1 to TRBJ1-1; D unresolved. CDR3 length equals 14 residues. The germline V gene encodes CDR1 KGHDR and CDR2 SFDVKD. The V end lost 0 bases, the J end lost 3 bases, and 7 bases lay between the germline ends. The CDR3 loop reads CATSDLVEDTEAFF. The CDR3, as DNA: TGTGCCACCAGTGATTTGGTAGAGGACACTGAAGCTTTCTTT.

Many counts were recorded for this clonotype. The V call is TRBV6-2 or TRBV6-3, the J call TRBJ2-2, with 9 bases identical to TRBD1. Looked up from germline, CDR1 is MNHEY and CDR2 is SVGEGT. V was clipped by 8 bases and J by 3 bases; unmatched bases: 16. The CDR3 length is 18 residues. The CDR3 region is CASAKAIPGQGYTGELFF. Written as DNA, the CDR3 is TGTGCCAGCGCCAAAGCAATACCGGGACAGGGTTACACCGGGGAGCTGTTTTTT.

The chain employs TRBV18 and TRBJ2-7; D uncertain. Germline CDR1 and CDR2: KGHSH and LQKENI. The CDR3 is 16 amino acids. Trimming cost V 3 bases and J 3 bases, with 18 bases left between them. CDR3 loop: CASSPVQRRLHYEQYF. CDR3 in DNA: TGTGCCAGCTCACCGGTACAGAGACGTCTTCACTACGAGCAGTACTTC.

This clonotype occurred many times. The chain recombines TRBV7-6 with TRBJ2-3, with unresolved D. The germline CDR1 and CDR2 sequences are SGHVS and FNYEAQ. With 0 bases removed from V and 2 bases from J, the gap between germline ends came to 9 bases. This CDR3 region has 15 residues. CDR3 nucleotide sequence: TGTGCCAGCAGCTTAGCCAGGACCTACACAGATACGCAGTATTTT. Protein product: CASSLARTYTDTQYF. Looking up the rest from reference TRBV7-6 and TRBJ2-3 gives the full variable domain: GAGVSQSPRYKVTKRGQDVALRCDPISGHVSLYWYRQALGQGPEFLTYFNYEAQQDKSGLPNDRFSAERPEGSISTLTIQRTEQRDSAMYRCASSLARTYTDTQYFGPGTRLTVL.

This clonotype came up many times. The chain joins TRBV30 to TRBJ2-7; D remains unclear. Between the trimmed V and J ends, which lost 0 bases and 4 bases, there was a span of 4 bases. This CDR3 has 11 residues. Germline CDR1 and CDR2: GTSNPN and SVGIG (reference sequence). In nucleotides, the CDR3 is TGTGCCTGGAGTGTATCTTACGAGCAGTACTTC. Residues: CAWSVSYEQYF.

This chain joins TRBV7-3 and TRBJ2-3; D possibly matches TRBD1 or TRBD2 (6 bases each). V shed 5 bases and J shed 7 bases, with 19 bases lying between them. In germline, CDR1 is SGHTA, CDR2 FQGTGA. CDR3 length: 15 residues. CDR3 in amino acids: CASSPGGGHLNTQYF. As DNA, the CDR3 is TGTGCCAGCAGCCCCGGGGGCGGTCACTTAAATACGCAGTATTTT.

The V and J genes are TRBV15 and TRBJ1-4; D might be TRBD1 (6 bases). Germline V CDR1 and CDR2: LNHNV, YYDKDF (reference sequence). This CDR3 is built from 14 residues. Deletions cut 4 bases from V and 8 bases from J, with 14 bases between. In nucleotides, the CDR3 is TGTGCCACCAGCACAGGGGTTAATGGCGAAAAACTGTTTTTT. Translation gives CATSTGVNGEKLFF.

This clonotype was seen repeatedly, ten times or more. The chain has TRBV2 and TRBJ1-1; TRBD1 might be the D (6 bases). Trimming took off 10 bases at V and 4 bases at J, with 10 bases between the two ends. CDR1 and CDR2 (germline): SNHLY, FYNNEI. The CDR3 runs to 11 residues. CDR3 bases: TGTGCCATCAAGGGGGGCACTGAAGCTTTCTTT. Its protein is CAIKGGTEAFF.

On this clonotype: Lacking the conserved final phenylalanine or tryptophan, this CDR3 likely reflects a read error. This rearrangement joins TRBV20-1 to TRBJ1-2; the D gene is possibly TRBD1 (6 bases). The V end was cut by 3 bases, the J end by 4 bases, with 12 bases between. This CDR3 has 13 residues. Germline CDR1 and CDR2: DFQATT and SNEGSKA (reference sequence). The CDR3 nucleotides read TGCAGTGCTAGCGACAGGTTTGCCTATGGCTACACCCTC. Translating it yields CSASDRFAYGYTL.